Listed below are T cell receptor beta chains from one sample, sequenced in a study of TIL therapy for anti-PD-1-resistant metastatic lung cancer. The data were produced by immunoSEQ multiplex PCR, yet TCRdb's version contains in-frame clones alone and is incomplete. The sample lists about 26,000 clones, 55% to 75% occurring once. This specimen was tumor tissue, taken at baseline. The receptors were gathered from a person aged 25 to 85 with non-small cell lung cancer. Both conserved end residues are part of each CDR3. The D gene is left open where the match is weak. Size tells how often a clone was seen (once, few, many) or the class of an expanded clone, and some rows leave it out.

V gene	J gene	clone size	D gene	CDR3 protein	CDR3 DNA
TRBV7-2	TRBJ2-3	.	.	CASSLAGTQSRDF	TGTGCCAGCAGCTTAGCGGGGACCCAAAGCCGGGATTTT
TRBV9	TRBJ2-1	.	.	CASSVGAEDEQFF	TGTGCCAGCAGCGTAGGAGCGGAGGATGAGCAGTTCTTC
TRBV6-1	TRBJ1-6	few	TRBD1	CASKADRENSPLHF	TGTGCCAGCAAGGCGGACAGGGAGAATTCACCCCTCCACTTT
TRBV9	TRBJ1-1	.	TRBD1	CASSPLTGDYTEAFF	TGTGCCAGCAGCCCCTTGACAGGGGACTACACTGAAGCTTTCTTT
TRBV9	TRBJ2-7	.	.	CASSLTGRASYEQYF	TGTGCCAGCAGCCTAACAGGGAGGGCCTCCTACGAGCAGTACTTC
TRBV19	TRBJ2-1	.	.	CASSPARSSYNEQFF	TGTGCCAGTAGTCCAGCGAGGAGCTCCTACAATGAGCAGTTCTTC
TRBV14	TRBJ2-3	.	TRBD2	CASSQAWSGTSGSDTQYF	TGTGCCAGCAGCCAAGCCTGGAGTGGGACTAGCGGTTCAGATACGCAGTATTTT
TRBV7-2	TRBJ2-3	.	.	CASSPRGPRWGTDTQYF	TGTGCCAGCAGCCCCCGGGGTCCCCGGTGGGGCACAGATACGCAGTATTTT
TRBV11-2	TRBJ2-5	.	.	CASSPSPGTQETQYF	TGTGCCAGCAGCCCGAGCCCGGGAACCCAAGAGACCCAGTACTTC
TRBV20-1	TRBJ2-7	once	.	CSARDGHEQYF	TGCAGTGCTAGGGACGGGCACGAGCAGTACTTC
TRBV19	TRBJ2-4	.	.	CASSNVGEKNIQYF	TGTGCCAGTAGTAATGTCGGGGAAAAAAACATTCAGTACTTC
TRBV23-1	TRBJ1-6	.	TRBD1	CASRRTGPNSPLHF	TGCGCCAGCAGGAGGACAGGTCCTAATTCACCCCTCCACTTT
TRBV11-2	TRBJ1-1	few	.	CASSPTGVLNTEAFF	TGTGCCAGCAGCCCCACCGGGGTCTTGAACACTGAAGCTTTCTTT
TRBV5-1	TRBJ2-7	.	.	CASSLDGSAAYEQYF	TGCGCCAGCAGCTTGGATGGTAGCGCCGCCTACGAGCAGTACTTC
TRBV7-7	TRBJ1-4	.	.	CASSRQVGDEKLFF	TGTGCCAGCAGCCGACAGGTCGGTGATGAAAAACTGTTTTTT
TRBV4-1	TRBJ2-7	.	TRBD1	CASSRLPGQGIYEQYF	TGCGCCAGCAGCCGACTGCCGGGACAGGGAATCTACGAGCAGTACTTC
TRBV7-2	TRBJ1-3	.	.	CASRMGGSGNTIYF	TGTGCCAGCCGGATGGGGGGGAGTGGAAACACCATATATTTT
TRBV4-2	TRBJ2-1	.	.	CASGLGGYNEQFF	TGTGCCAGCGGGCTCGGGGGTTACAATGAGCAGTTCTTC
TRBV7-2	TRBJ2-7	once	.	CASSLVAGNELVRNEQYF	TGTGCCAGCAGCTTAGTGGCAGGGAACGAACTAGTACGCAACGAGCAGTACTTC
TRBV11-3	TRBJ2-5	.	TRBD1	CASSSNRGRETQYF	TGTGCCAGCAGCTCAAACAGGGGTCGGGAGACCCAGTACTTC
TRBV11-3	TRBJ1-6	.	.	CASSSDNSPLHF	TGTGCCAGCAGCTCAGATAATTCACCCCTCCACTTT
TRBV9	TRBJ2-5	.	.	CASSGSSIWGETQYF	TGTGCCAGCAGCGGGTCCTCAATTTGGGGTGAGACCCAGTACTTC
TRBV7-9	TRBJ2-7	.	.	CASSLFADETYEQYF	TGTGCCAGCAGCTTATTCGCTGACGAAACCTACGAGCAGTACTTC
TRBV10-3	TRBJ2-1	.	.	CAISDGGNEQFF	TGTGCCATCAGTGATGGGGGGAATGAGCAGTTCTTC
TRBV7-8	TRBJ1-5	.	.	CASSLGPGNQPQHF	TGTGCCAGCAGCTTAGGGCCAGGCAATCAGCCCCAGCATTTT
TRBV12-5	TRBJ2-5	.	.	CASGLGETQYF	TGTGCTAGTGGTTTGGGTGAGACCCAGTACTTC
TRBV2	TRBJ1-5	.	.	CASSEWSDGIQPQHF	TGTGCCAGCAGTGAGTGGTCAGATGGGATTCAGCCCCAGCATTTT
TRBV7-9	TRBJ1-1	.	.	CASSFLWENTEAFF	TGTGCCAGCAGCTTTCTGTGGGAGAACACTGAAGCTTTCTTT
TRBV6-5	TRBJ1-2	.	.	CASRTGIGKGGYTF	TGTGCCAGCAGGACTGGAATAGGGAAGGGGGGCTACACCTTC
TRBV18	TRBJ2-5	.	.	CASSPPSVQETQYF	TGTGCCAGCTCACCACCGTCAGTTCAAGAGACCCAGTACTTC
TRBV11-3	TRBJ2-5	.	.	CASSRRAGSQETQYF	TGTGCCAGCAGCCGGCGTGCCGGATCACAAGAGACCCAGTACTTC
TRBV10-3	TRBJ1-1	.	TRBD1	CAISDSGGENTEAFF	TGTGCCATCAGTGATTCAGGGGGAGAGAACACTGAAGCTTTCTTT
TRBV11-3	TRBJ2-5	once	.	CASSFPGQQETQYF	TGTGCCAGCAGCTTTCCCGGGCAGCAAGAGACCCAGTACTTC
TRBV11-2	TRBJ1-6	.	.	CASSLEPGPNSPLHF	TGTGCCAGCAGCTTAGAACCGGGTCCTAATTCACCCCTCCACTTT
TRBV27	TRBJ1-4	few	TRBD1	CASSRQGGEKLFF	TGTGCCAGCAGCAGACAGGGAGGTGAAAAACTGTTTTTT
TRBV5-5	TRBJ1-6	.	.	CASSPGQTYNSPLHF	TGTGCCAGCAGCCCCGGACAGACATATAATTCACCCCTCCACTTT
TRBV30	TRBJ2-3	.	.	CAWSEGRQDHTDTQYF	TGTGCCTGGAGTGAAGGTCGACAGGATCACACAGATACGCAGTATTTT
TRBV18	TRBJ1-5	few	.	CASSPGRAGRNQPQHF	TGTGCCAGCTCACCAGGGAGGGCAGGGCGCAATCAGCCCCAGCATTTT
TRBV7-9	TRBJ2-1	.	TRBD2	CASSEPIPGLAANNEQFF	TGTGCCAGCAGCGAACCAATTCCGGGACTAGCGGCCAACAATGAGCAGTTCTTC
TRBV6-5	TRBJ1-3	few	.	CASSLAGTGNTIYF	TGTGCCAGCAGTTTGGCAGGGACCGGAAACACCATATATTTT
TRBV5-4	TRBJ2-2	.	.	CASSLSRNTGELFF	TGTGCCAGCAGCTTGAGTCGGAACACCGGGGAGCTGTTTTTT
TRBV27	TRBJ1-2	once	.	CASSPTPAGAGPNYGYTF	TGTGCCAGCAGTCCCACCCCGGCGGGGGCCGGTCCTAACTATGGCTACACCTTC
TRBV27	TRBJ1-5	.	.	CASSAGTLRNQPQHF	TGTGCCAGCAGTGCCGGGACATTGCGCAATCAGCCCCAGCATTTT
TRBV7-2	TRBJ2-7	.	TRBD1	CASSPGTGSSYEQYF	TGTGCCAGCAGCCCGGGGACAGGGAGCTCCTACGAGCAGTACTTC
TRBV11-2	TRBJ1-6	.	TRBD1	CASSLWDRVHSPLHF	TGTGCCAGCAGCTTATGGGACAGGGTGCATTCACCCCTCCACTTT
TRBV2	TRBJ1-3	.	.	CASSDRRTGNTIYF	TGTGCCAGCAGTGACAGGCGTACTGGAAACACCATATATTTT
TRBV6-1	TRBJ1-2	.	TRBD1	CASSEGDRENGYTF	TGTGCCAGCAGTGAGGGGGACAGGGAGAATGGCTACACCTTC
TRBV7-3	TRBJ1-1	.	.	CASSLEYNTEAFF	TGTGCCAGCAGCTTAGAATATAACACTGAAGCTTTCTTT
TRBV5-1	TRBJ2-2	few	.	CASSLSEANTGELFF	TGCGCCAGCAGCTTGTCCGAGGCGAACACCGGGGAGCTGTTTTTT
TRBV12-5	TRBJ1-2	.	.	CASAPAANYGYTF	TGTGCTAGTGCCCCGGCCGCTAACTATGGCTACACCTTC
TRBV7-9	TRBJ1-6	.	.	CASSPQSGSSPLHF	TGTGCCAGCAGTCCTCAGTCGGGTAGCTCACCCCTCCACTTT
TRBV5-6	TRBJ2-5	few	.	CASSYGGGETQYF	TGTGCCAGCAGCTATGGGGGTGGGGAGACCCAGTACTTC
TRBV4-3	TRBJ2-5	.	.	CASSPDQGAREQYF	TGCGCCAGCAGCCCCGATCAGGGAGCAAGGGAGCAGTACTTC
TRBV2	TRBJ2-7	few	TRBD1	CASSEDRGSYEQYF	TGTGCCAGCAGTGAGGACAGGGGGTCCTACGAGCAGTACTTC
TRBV11-3	TRBJ2-1	.	TRBD2	CASSLEGGGMFNEQFF	TGTGCCAGCAGCTTAGAAGGCGGGGGGATGTTCAATGAGCAGTTCTTC
TRBV7-9	TRBJ1-3	.	.	CASSFGISGNTIYF	TGTGCCAGCAGCTTTGGAATCTCTGGAAACACCATATATTTT
TRBV6-5	TRBJ1-1	.	TRBD1	CASKSTGDLTEAFF	TGTGCCAGCAAATCGACAGGGGACCTCACTGAAGCTTTCTTT
TRBV30	TRBJ1-2	.	.	CAWSPMTDRVGYTF	TGTGCCTGGAGTCCGATGACAGACCGTGTAGGCTACACCTTC
TRBV11-2	TRBJ2-5	.	.	CASSLDLVSGETQYF	TGTGCCAGCAGCTTAGATTTGGTGTCGGGAGAGACCCAGTACTTC